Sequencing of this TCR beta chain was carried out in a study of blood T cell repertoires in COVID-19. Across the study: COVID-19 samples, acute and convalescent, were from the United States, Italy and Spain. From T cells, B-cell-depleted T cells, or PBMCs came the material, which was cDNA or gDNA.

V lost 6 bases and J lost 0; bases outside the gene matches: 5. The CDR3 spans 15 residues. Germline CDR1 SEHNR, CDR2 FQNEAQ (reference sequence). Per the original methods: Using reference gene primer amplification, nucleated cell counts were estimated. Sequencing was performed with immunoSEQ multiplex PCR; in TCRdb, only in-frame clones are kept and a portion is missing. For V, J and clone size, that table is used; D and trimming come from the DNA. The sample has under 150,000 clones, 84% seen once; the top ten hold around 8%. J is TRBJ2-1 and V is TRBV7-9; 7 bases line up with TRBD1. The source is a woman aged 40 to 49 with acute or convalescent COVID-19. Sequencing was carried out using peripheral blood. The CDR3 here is CASRRQGSSYNEQFF. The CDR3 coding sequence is TGTGCCAGCAGGCGACAGGGAAGCTCCTACAATGAGCAGTTCTTC.